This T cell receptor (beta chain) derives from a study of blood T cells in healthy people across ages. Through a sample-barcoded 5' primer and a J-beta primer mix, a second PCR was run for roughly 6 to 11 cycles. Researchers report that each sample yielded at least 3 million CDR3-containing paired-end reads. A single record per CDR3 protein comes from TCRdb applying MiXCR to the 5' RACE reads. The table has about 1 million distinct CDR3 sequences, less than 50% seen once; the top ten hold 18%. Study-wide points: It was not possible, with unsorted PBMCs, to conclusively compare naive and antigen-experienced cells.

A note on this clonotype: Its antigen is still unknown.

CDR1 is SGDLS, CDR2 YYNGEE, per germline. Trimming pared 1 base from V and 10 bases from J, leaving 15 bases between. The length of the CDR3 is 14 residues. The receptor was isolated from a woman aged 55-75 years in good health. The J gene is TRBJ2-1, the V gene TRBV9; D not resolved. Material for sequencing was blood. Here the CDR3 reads CASSVRHRAHEQFF. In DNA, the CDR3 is TGTGCCAGCAGCGTACGGCATCGGGCCCACGAGCAGTTCTTC.